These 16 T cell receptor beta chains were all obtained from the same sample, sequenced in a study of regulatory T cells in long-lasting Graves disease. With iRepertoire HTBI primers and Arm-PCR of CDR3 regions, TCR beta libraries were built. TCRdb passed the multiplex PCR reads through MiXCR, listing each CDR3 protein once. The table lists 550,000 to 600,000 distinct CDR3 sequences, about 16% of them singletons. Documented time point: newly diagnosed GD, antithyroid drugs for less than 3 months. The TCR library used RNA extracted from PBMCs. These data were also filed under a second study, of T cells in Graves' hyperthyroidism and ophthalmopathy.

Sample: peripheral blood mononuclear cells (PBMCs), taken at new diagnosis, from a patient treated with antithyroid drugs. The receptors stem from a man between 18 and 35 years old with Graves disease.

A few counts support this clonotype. The CDR3: CAWRRQGLNQPQHF. CDR3 nucleotide sequence: TGTGCCTGGAGGCGTCAGGGGCTAAATCAGCCCCAGCATTTT. The chain is built from TRBV30 and TRBJ1-5; possibly TRBD1 for D (6 bases). This CDR3 is 14 amino acids long. CDR1 is GTSNPN, CDR2 SVGIG, per germline (reference sequence). Trimming pared 3 bases from V and 4 bases from J, leaving 13 bases between.

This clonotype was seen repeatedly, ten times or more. The DNA of the CDR3 is TGCGCCAGCAGCTTGGGGGGTCAATATGGCTACACCTTC. Translated, it gives CASSLGGQYGYTF. The V call is TRBV5-1, the J call TRBJ1-2; D ambiguous. This CDR3 has 13 residues. The V gene lost 0 bases and the J gene lost 5 bases, with 8 bases spanning the gap. The germline CDR1 and CDR2 sequences are SGHRS and YFSETQ.

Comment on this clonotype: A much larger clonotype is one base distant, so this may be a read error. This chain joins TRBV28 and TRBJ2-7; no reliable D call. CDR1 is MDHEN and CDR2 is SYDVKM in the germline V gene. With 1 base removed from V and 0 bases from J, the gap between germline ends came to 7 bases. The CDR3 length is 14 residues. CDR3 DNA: TGTGCCAGCAGTTTATTCGACAACTCCTACGAGCAGTACTTC. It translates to CASSLFDNSYEQYF.

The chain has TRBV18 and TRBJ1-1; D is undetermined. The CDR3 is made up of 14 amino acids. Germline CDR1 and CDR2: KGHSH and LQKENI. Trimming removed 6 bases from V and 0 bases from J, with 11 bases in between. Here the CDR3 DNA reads TGTGCCAGCTCGCCGTTCGGGGTGAACACTGAAGCTTTCTTT. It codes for CASSPFGVNTEAFF.

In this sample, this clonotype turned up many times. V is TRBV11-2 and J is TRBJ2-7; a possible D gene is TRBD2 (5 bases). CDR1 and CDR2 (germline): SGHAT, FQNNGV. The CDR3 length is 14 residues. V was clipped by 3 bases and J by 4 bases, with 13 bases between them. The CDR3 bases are TGTGCCAGCAGCTTGGGCTTCGGAGGATACGAGCAGTACTTC. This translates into CASSLGFGGYEQYF. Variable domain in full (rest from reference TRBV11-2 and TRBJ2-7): EAGVAQSPRYKIIEKRQSVAFWCNPISGHATLYWYQQILGQGPKLLIQFQNNGVVDDSQLPKDRFSAERLKGVDSTLKIQPAKLEDSAVYLCASSLGFGGYEQYFGPGTRLTVT.

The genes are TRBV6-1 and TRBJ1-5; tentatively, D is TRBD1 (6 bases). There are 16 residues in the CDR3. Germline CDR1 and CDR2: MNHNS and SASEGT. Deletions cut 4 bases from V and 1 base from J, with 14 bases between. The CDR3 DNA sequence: TGTGCCAGCAGTGCTTCGGGGGCAAGGAGCAATCAGCCCCAGCATTTT. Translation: CASSASGARSNQPQHF.

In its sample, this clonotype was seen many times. The CDR3 coding sequence is TGCGCCAGCAGCCCCACGGGGGGCGGGGGCTTGGTCGTTGAGCAGTTCTTC. It codes for CASSPTGGGGLVVEQFF. This rearrangement joins TRBV5-1 to TRBJ2-1, with a tentative D call TRBD2 (7 bases). Germline CDR1 reads SGHRS; CDR2 reads YFSETQ. This CDR3 has 17 amino acids. V was shortened by 4 bases and J by 9 bases, with 26 bases between the two germline ends.

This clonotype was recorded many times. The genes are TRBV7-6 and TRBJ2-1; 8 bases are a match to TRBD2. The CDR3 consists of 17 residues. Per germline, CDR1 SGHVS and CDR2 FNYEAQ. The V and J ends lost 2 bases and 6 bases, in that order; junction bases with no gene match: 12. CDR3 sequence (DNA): TGTGCCAGCAGCTTATTGATAGAAGCGGGAGACGGCAATGAGCAGTTCTTC. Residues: CASSLLIEAGDGNEQFF.

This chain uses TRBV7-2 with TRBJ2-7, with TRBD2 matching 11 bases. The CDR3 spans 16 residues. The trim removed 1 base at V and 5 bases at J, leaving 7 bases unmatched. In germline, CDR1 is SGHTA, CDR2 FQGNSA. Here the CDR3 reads CASSLVSSGRSNEQYF. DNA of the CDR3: TGTGCCAGCAGCTTAGTTTCTAGCGGGAGGTCAAACGAGCAGTACTTC.

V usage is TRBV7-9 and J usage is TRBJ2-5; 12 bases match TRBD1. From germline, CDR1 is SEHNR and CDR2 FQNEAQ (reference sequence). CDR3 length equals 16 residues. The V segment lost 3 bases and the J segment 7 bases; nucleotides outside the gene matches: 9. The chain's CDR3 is CASSLGGVGQGATQYF. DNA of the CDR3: TGTGCCAGCAGCTTGGGTGGTGTGGGACAGGGGGCGACCCAGTACTTC.

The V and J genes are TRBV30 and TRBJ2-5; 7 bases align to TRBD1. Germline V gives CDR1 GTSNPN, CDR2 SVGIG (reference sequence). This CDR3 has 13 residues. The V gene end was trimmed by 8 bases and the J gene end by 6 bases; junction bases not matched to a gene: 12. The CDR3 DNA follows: TGTGCCGGAAAGGGACAGTCCGGGAAGACCCAGTACTTC. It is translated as CAGKGQSGKTQYF. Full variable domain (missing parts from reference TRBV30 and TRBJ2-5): SQTIHQWPATLVQPVGSPLSLECTVEGTSNPNLYWYRQAAGRGLQLLFYSVGIGQISSEVPQNLSASRPQDRQFILSSKKLLLSDSGFYLCAGKGQSGKTQYFGPGTRLLVL.

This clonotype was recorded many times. This chain's CDR3 is CASRPGLAGGGEQFF. The CDR3 DNA reads TGTGCCAGCCGACCGGGACTAGCGGGAGGTGGAGAGCAGTTCTTC. The chain couples TRBV27 to TRBJ2-1; 15 bases are shared with TRBD2. The CDR3 is 15 amino acids. Germline V gives CDR1 MNHEY, CDR2 SMNVEV (reference sequence). J lost 10 bases, V lost 8 bases, and 9 bases had no gene match.

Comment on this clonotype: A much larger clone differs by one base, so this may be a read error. The CDR3 nucleotides are TGCAGTGCTAGAGACAAGCGGGAGGGTTACTACGAGCAGTGCTTC. This encodes CSARDKREGYYEQCF. V is TRBV20-1 and J is TRBJ2-7; 10 bases are shared with TRBD2. CDR3 length: 15 amino acids. Per germline, CDR1 DFQATT and CDR2 SNEGSKA (reference sequence).

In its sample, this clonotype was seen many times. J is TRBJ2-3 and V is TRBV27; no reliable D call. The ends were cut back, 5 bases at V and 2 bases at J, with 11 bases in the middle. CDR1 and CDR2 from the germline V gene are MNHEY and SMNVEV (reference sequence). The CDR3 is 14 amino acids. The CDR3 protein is CASSPSRVTDTQYF. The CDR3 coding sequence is TGTGCCAGCAGTCCATCTAGGGTCACAGATACGCAGTATTTT.

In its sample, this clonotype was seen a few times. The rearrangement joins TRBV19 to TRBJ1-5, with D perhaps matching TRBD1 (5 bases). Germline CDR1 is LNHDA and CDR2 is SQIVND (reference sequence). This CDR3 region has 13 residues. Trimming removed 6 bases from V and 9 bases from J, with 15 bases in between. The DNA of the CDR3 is TGTGCCAGTAGAGCCGGGGGAATGGGGCCCCAGCATTTT. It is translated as CASRAGGMGPQHF.

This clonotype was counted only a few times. The CDR3 region is CASSLAGTGLAGELFF. For the CDR3, the DNA is TGCGCCAGCAGCTTGGCCGGGACAGGGCTCGCCGGGGAGCTGTTTTTT. The V call is TRBV5-1, the J call TRBJ2-2, with TRBD1 matching 9 bases. Germline-derived CDR1 and CDR2 are SGHRS and YFSETQ. The CDR3 spans 16 residues. With 0 bases clipped from V and 6 bases from J, the junction kept 6 bases outside the gene matches. The full variable domain, its missing parts supplied by reference TRBV5-1 and TRBJ2-2, is KAGVTQTPRYLIKTRGQQVTLSCSPISGHRSVSWYQQTPGQGLQFLFEYFSETQRNKGNFPGRFSGRQFSNSRSEMNVSTLELGDSALYLCASSLAGTGLAGELFFGEGSRLTVL.